This TCR beta chain was documented in a study of T-cell memory formation after mild COVID-19. CDR3 length equals 15 residues. V shed 7 bases, J shed 6 bases, and the junction held 5 bases outside the gene matches. One entry per CDR3 protein results from TCRdb running MiXCR on the 5' RACE reads. Of 150,000 to 200,000 distinct CDR3 sequences listed, 13% are singletons. Study-wide points: Pre-infection memory showed some responding clones, and this suggested that cross-reactive memory joined.

This clonotype showed up just a few times. What it binds is not known. The TCR comes from a man aged 18 to 30 who had mild COVID-19 (a few samples of this study predate the infection). Cell type and time point are not known. J is TRBJ2-1 and V is TRBV12-3 or TRBV12-4, with TRBD2 identical over 14 bases. Sequencing was carried out using PBMCs or a T cell subset sorted from them (not recorded which). The CDR3 sequence is CASTSGLAGGNEQFF. The CDR3 nucleotides are TGTGCCAGCACCAGCGGACTAGCGGGGGGCAATGAGCAGTTCTTC.